A selection of T cell receptor beta chains follows, all from one sample in a study of T cells after yellow fever vaccination. MiXCR, applied by TCRdb to the 5' RACE reads, yields one record per CDR3 protein. The sample shows about 26,000 distinct CDR3 sequences, 4.5% of them seen only once. The sample here was PBMCs, either bulk or a sorted T-cell subset (CD4+, CD8+, memory, or dextramer-sorted; not recorded which), taken on the day of the yellow fever booster vaccination. All receptors come from a young man who received the YFV17D yellow fever vaccine. Each CDR3 is given with its conserved first and last residue. Fields, in order: J gene, clone size, D gene, V gene, CDR3 protein, CDR3 DNA. A D gene is named only where the DNA matches it firmly. Size tells how often a clone was seen (once, few, many) or the class of an expanded clone, and some rows leave it out.

J: TRBJ2-5; size: many; D: .; V: TRBV12-3/TRBV12-4; CDR3: CASSLRSLTGKTQYF; DNA: TGTGCCAGCAGCTTAAGGTCTCTCACTGGAAAGACCCAGTACTTC
J: TRBJ2-1; size: .; D: TRBD2; V: TRBV5-1; CDR3: CASSSGVFGLAGGRVNEQFF; DNA: TGCGCCAGCAGCTCGGGCGTTTTTGGACTAGCGGGGGGGCGGGTCAATGAGCAGTTCTTC
J: TRBJ2-3; size: many; D: TRBD1; V: TRBV24-1; CDR3: CATSGSDRGITDTQYF; DNA: TGTGCCACCAGTGGATCGGACAGGGGCATCACAGATACGCAGTATTTT
J: TRBJ1-2; size: medium-sized; D: TRBD1; V: TRBV11-2; CDR3: CASSPGQDYGYTF; DNA: TGTGCCAGCAGCCCTGGACAGGACTATGGCTACACCTTC
J: TRBJ2-2; size: many; D: .; V: TRBV5-1; CDR3: CASSPYELRGTGELFF; DNA: TGCGCCAGCAGCCCCTATGAGTTGAGGGGCACCGGGGAGCTGTTTTTT
J: TRBJ2-7; size: .; D: TRBD2; V: TRBV6-2/TRBV6-3; CDR3: CASTHPGGDYEQYF; DNA: TGTGCCAGCACCCACCCCGGGGGGGACTACGAGCAGTACTTC
J: TRBJ2-7; size: .; D: .; V: TRBV18; CDR3: CASSPQAPRADEQYF; DNA: TGTGCCAGCTCACCACAGGCACCCAGGGCTGACGAGCAGTACTTC
J: TRBJ2-2; size: .; D: TRBD1; V: TRBV24-1; CDR3: CATSDSSQGVSGELFF; DNA: TGTGCCACCAGTGATTCCAGCCAGGGGGTATCCGGGGAGCTGTTTTTT
J: TRBJ2-3; size: few; D: .; V: TRBV11-2; CDR3: CASSKLSGPTTDTQYF; DNA: TGTGCCAGCAGCAAACTTTCGGGACCCACCACAGATACGCAGTATTTT
J: TRBJ2-7; size: few; D: .; V: TRBV7-8; CDR3: CASSRRDGGYEGQYF; DNA: TGTGCCAGCAGCCGCCGGGACGGAGGCTACGAAGGGCAGTACTTC
J: TRBJ1-1; size: many; D: .; V: TRBV12-3/TRBV12-4; CDR3: CASSFGSYTEAFF; DNA: TGTGCCAGCAGTTTCGGATCCTACACTGAAGCTTTCTTT
J: TRBJ2-1; size: many; D: .; V: TRBV5-1; CDR3: CASSLAKGGGDYNEQFF; DNA: TGCGCCAGCAGCTTGGCCAAAGGAGGGGGAGATTACAATGAGCAGTTCTTC
J: TRBJ1-6; size: many; D: .; V: TRBV14; CDR3: CASSQATQGGVSPLHF; DNA: TGTGCCAGCAGCCAAGCGACCCAGGGCGGGGTGTCACCCCTCCACTTT
J: TRBJ1-6; size: many; D: .; V: TRBV7-2; CDR3: CASSPYAGATGESALHF; DNA: TGTGCCAGCAGCCCCTACGCTGGGGCGACTGGGGAGTCGGCCCTCCACTTT
J: TRBJ2-5; size: many; D: TRBD2; V: TRBV5-1; CDR3: CASSVSGGAEETQYF; DNA: TGCGCCAGCAGCGTGAGCGGGGGGGCCGAGGAGACCCAGTACTTC
J: TRBJ2-1; size: many; D: TRBD1; V: TRBV20-1; CDR3: CSAPGTASYNEQFF; DNA: TGCAGTGCTCCCGGGACAGCCTCCTACAATGAGCAGTTCTTC
J: TRBJ2-1; size: many; D: .; V: TRBV25-1; CDR3: CASSGANEQFF; DNA: TGTGCCAGCAGTGGGGCCAATGAGCAGTTCTTC
J: TRBJ2-5; size: many; D: TRBD2; V: TRBV20-1; CDR3: CSARRRGTSGGALETQYF; DNA: TGCAGTGCTAGACGACGCGGGACTAGCGGGGGGGCCTTGGAGACCCAGTACTTC
J: TRBJ2-1; size: many; D: TRBD1; V: TRBV5-1; CDR3: CASSFSGTGNNEQFF; DNA: TGCGCCAGCAGCTTTTCCGGGACAGGGAACAATGAGCAGTTCTTC
J: TRBJ1-2; size: few; D: .; V: TRBV2; CDR3: CASEGGVYGYTF; DNA: TGTGCCAGCGAAGGGGGAGTTTATGGCTACACCTTC
J: TRBJ2-5; size: many; D: .; V: TRBV10-3; CDR3: CAISESRRDTQYF; DNA: TGTGCCATCAGTGAGTCTCGCCGGGACACCCAGTACTTC
J: TRBJ2-5; size: many; D: .; V: TRBV7-8; CDR3: CASSLFSETQYF; DNA: TGTGCCAGCAGCTTATTCTCAGAGACCCAGTACTTC
J: TRBJ2-7; size: many; D: TRBD1; V: TRBV6-6; CDR3: CASSRTGGRDYEQYF; DNA: TGTGCCAGCAGTAGGACAGGGGGCCGGGACTACGAGCAGTACTTC